This TCR beta chain was recorded in a study of blood T cells in healthy people across ages. Findings and caveats of the study: Naive and antigen-experienced cells could not be conclusively compared, given unsorted PBMCs.

Germline-derived CDR1 and CDR2 are SGHDN and FVKESK. V lost 2 bases to trimming and J lost 6 bases; unmatched junction nucleotides: 8. The CDR3 length is 16 residues. Next came a second PCR, run for about 6 to 12 cycles, which used a sample-barcoded 5' primer along with a J-beta primer mix. Per-sample output comprised a minimum of 2.5 million paired-end reads containing CDR3. TCRdb reprocessed the 5' RACE reads with MiXCR, giving one entry per CDR3 protein. The repertoire holds some 710,000 distinct CDR3 sequences, with about 42% as singletons. For this clonotype: Its antigen remains unknown.

This chain connects TRBV14 to TRBJ2-1; 9 nucleotides align to TRBD2. The clonotype originates from a man older than 75 in good health. The sequenced sample consisted of blood. CDR3 bases: TGTGCCAGCAGCCAACTCGGGCTAGCGGGAAGCAATGAGCAGTTCTTC. Protein: CASSQLGLAGSNEQFF.